These T cell receptor beta chains were read from a single sample in a study of control samples from healthy donors and cancer patients. Profiling relied on immunoSEQ multiplex PCR, and the TCRdb table lists in-frame clones only, not all of them. The table has roughly 170,000 clones, around 93% seen once. What was sequenced was blood. The receptors were gathered from a man aged 18 to 29 in good health. The CDR3 runs from the conserved cysteine through the conserved F or W.

v_call	j_call	cdr3_aa
TRBV12-3/TRBV12-4	TRBJ1-1	CASKSGWSEAFF
TRBV20-1	TRBJ2-7	CSASVGNVHEQYF
TRBV7-6	TRBJ2-2	CASSLSVNTGELFF
TRBV9	TRBJ1-1	CASSATAGGASSEAFF
TRBV30	TRBJ2-7	CALTRKGIEQYF
TRBV12-5	TRBJ2-3	CASGLGAGGTDTQYF
TRBV6-2/TRBV6-3	TRBJ1-5	CASSYSRDSGQHF
TRBV27	TRBJ2-7	CASRETGGVYEQYF
TRBV18	TRBJ1-4	CASSPTALNEKLFF
TRBV6-2/TRBV6-3	TRBJ2-2	CASSAQGRGTGELFF
TRBV19	TRBJ1-1	CATGQGKSTEAFF
TRBV18	TRBJ2-2	CASSPLRGGPPGELFF
TRBV24-1	TRBJ1-1	CATSDWTNTEVFF
TRBV5-1	TRBJ1-2	CASSPDVMEYYGYTF
TRBV7-8	TRBJ1-2	CASSLVGTAYGYTF
TRBV18	TRBJ2-1	CASSPRVSRSYNEQFF
TRBV6-2/TRBV6-3	TRBJ2-1	CASSRLNNEQFF
TRBV5-4	TRBJ2-7	CASSLDRGAYEQYF
TRBV10-3	TRBJ2-1	CAISRWTGEDEQFF
TRBV2	TRBJ1-1	CASSNPDSMATEAFF
TRBV6-1	TRBJ1-3	CASSGYGTGASGNTIYF
TRBV9	TRBJ1-6	CASSVAGGEGSPLHF
TRBV6-5	TRBJ2-5	CASRLDRGETQYF
TRBV2	TRBJ2-3	CASGGSPSTDTQYF
TRBV19	TRBJ2-2	CASSPRPLLNTGELFF
TRBV2	TRBJ2-2	CASRTDRGVTGELFF
TRBV5-4	TRBJ2-5	CASSRGLAGQETQYF
TRBV21-1	TRBJ2-7	CASTPNPQYEQYF
TRBV5-1	TRBJ1-1	CASQKSWEDTEAFF
TRBV19	TRBJ1-5	CASSIGGGQPQHF
TRBV12-5	TRBJ1-1	CASGVQGHLNTEAFF
TRBV10-3	TRBJ1-5	CAISESSNQPQHF
TRBV7-2	TRBJ2-7	CASSLSGTSGAYSYEQYF
TRBV10-1	TRBJ1-2	CASSSDRGYGYTF
TRBV13	TRBJ2-7	CASSLGDRGFYEQYF
TRBV6-5	TRBJ2-7	CASRRGLSFYEQYF
TRBV30	TRBJ2-2	CAWSQGTGGRTGELFF
TRBV5-5	TRBJ1-5	CASSLLGGNQPQHF
TRBV28	TRBJ1-4	CASTSGINEKLFF
TRBV5-6	TRBJ2-7	CASSAGTGSTSYEQYF
TRBV19	TRBJ2-2	CASSIYIGLDIHGELFF
TRBV6-5	TRBJ1-5	CASSFGTNSNQPQHF
TRBV5-4	TRBJ1-5	CASSPQGEQPQHF
TRBV28	TRBJ2-2	CASIERLGADTGELFF
TRBV29-1	TRBJ2-7	CSVEYGGEEQYF
TRBV11-3	TRBJ2-3	CASSLAGTDTQYF
TRBV18	TRBJ1-1	CASSPLVQGMNTEAFF